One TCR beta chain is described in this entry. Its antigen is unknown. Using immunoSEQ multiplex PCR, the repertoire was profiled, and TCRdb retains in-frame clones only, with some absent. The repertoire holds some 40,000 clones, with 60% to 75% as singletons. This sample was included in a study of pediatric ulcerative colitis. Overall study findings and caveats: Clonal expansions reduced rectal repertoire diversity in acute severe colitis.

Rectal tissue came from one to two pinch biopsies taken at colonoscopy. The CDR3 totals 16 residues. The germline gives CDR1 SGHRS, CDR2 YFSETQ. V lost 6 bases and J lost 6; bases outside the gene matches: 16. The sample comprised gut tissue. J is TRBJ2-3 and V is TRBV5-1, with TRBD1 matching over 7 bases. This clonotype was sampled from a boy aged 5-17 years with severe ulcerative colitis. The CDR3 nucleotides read TGCGCCAGCACCCCACTCGGGACAGAATCCTTCGATACGCAGTATTTT. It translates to CASTPLGTESFDTQYF.